What follows are 31 T cell receptor beta chains derived from one specimen sequenced in a study of beta chain features in type 1 diabetes. Notes on the study in general: A moderate, significant TCRB CDR3 shortening appeared in type 1 diabetes across four CD4+ subsets.

These receptors' antigens are unknown. The investigators reverse transcribed all of the isolated RNA, so they sequenced expressed TCRB transcripts. Profiled with immunoSEQ multiplex PCR; TCRdb holds only in-frame clones, not every one. The sample holds hundreds of thousands of clones, about 14% seen once. Material: naive CD4+ T cells from blood. These receptors were collected from a man between 18 and 29 years old with type 1 diabetes.

This clone has more than one count but fewer than ten. The CDR3 spells CASSQEPGNSPLHF. For the CDR3, the DNA is TGTGCCAGCAGCCAAGAGCCCGGGAATTCACCCCTCCACTTT. The gene calls are TRBV4-2 and TRBJ1-6; D is undetermined. Trimming removed 0 bases from V and 7 bases from J, with 7 bases in between. CDR1 is LGHNA and CDR2 is YNFKEQ in the germline V gene. The CDR3 loop spans 14 amino acids.

The chain uses TRBV30 and TRBJ2-7; perhaps D is TRBD1 or TRBD2 (6 bases each). The CDR3 is 12 residues long. Trimming pared 4 bases from V and 5 bases from J, leaving 12 bases between. Germline CDR1 reads GTSNPN; CDR2 reads SVGIG (reference sequence). DNA for the CDR3: TGTGCCTGGACAACCGGGGGCGACGAGCAGTACTTC. Its translation: CAWTTGGDEQYF.

The chain recombines TRBV11-2 with TRBJ1-2, with a possible D match to TRBD1 (5 bases). Germline assignment: CDR1 SGHAT and CDR2 FQNNGV. The CDR3 sequence is 15 residues long. Trimming pared 1 base from V and 6 bases from J, leaving 15 bases between. DNA of the CDR3: TGTGCCAGCAGCTTAGCCCCAGGGATCAAAGATGGCTACACCTTC. It codes for CASSLAPGIKDGYTF.

This clone has a handful of counts. V is TRBV7-9 and J is TRBJ2-7; 9 bases agree with TRBD2. The J segment lost 2 bases and the V segment lost 5 bases, leaving 4 bases of the junction unmatched. In germline, CDR1 is SEHNR, CDR2 FQNEAQ (reference sequence). CDR3 length: 14 residues. The CDR3 bases are TGTGCCAGCAGCCGACTAGCGGAAACCTACGAGCAGTACTTC. Its protein is CASSRLAETYEQYF.

The J gene is TRBJ2-7, the V gene TRBV4-1, with 12 positions matching TRBD2. Germline V gene data show CDR1 as MGHRA and CDR2 as YSYEKL. The CDR3 contains 18 residues. The V segment lost 2 bases and the J segment 5 bases; nucleotides outside the gene matches: 13. CDR3 in amino acids: CASSQYGTSGSIRHEQYF. As DNA, the CDR3 is TGCGCCAGCAGCCAATACGGGACTAGCGGGTCTATCCGGCACGAGCAGTACTTC.

This clone was found a few times. This sample also contains other DNA sequences that code for the same CDR3. The chain recombines TRBV5-1 with TRBJ2-7; weak D call: TRBD2 (5 bases). Germline assignment: CDR1 SGHRS and CDR2 YFSETQ. Trimming removed 5 bases from V and 3 bases from J, with 6 bases in between. CDR3 size: 11 residues. Written as DNA, the CDR3 is TGCGCCAGCAGTGAGGGCTACGAGCAGTACTTC. The encoded protein is CASSEGYEQYF.

Here the CDR3 DNA reads TGCGCCAGCAGCTTAGGGACTACGGCCTACAATGAGCAGTTCTTC. It encodes CASSLGTTAYNEQFF. The chain links TRBV5-1 to TRBJ2-1; 7 bases are a match to TRBD2. V lost 2 bases to trimming and J lost 2 bases; unmatched junction nucleotides: 4. The CDR3 is 15 amino acids. The germline CDR1 and CDR2 sequences are SGHRS and YFSETQ.

The V and J genes are TRBV5-6 and TRBJ1-5; D is unresolved. This CDR3 has 14 amino acids. Germline-derived CDR1 and CDR2 are SGHDT and YYEEEE. Trimming removed 3 bases from V and 5 bases from J, with 12 bases in between. CDR3: CASSSNWADQPQHF. The DNA for the CDR3 is TGTGCCAGCAGCTCCAACTGGGCGGATCAGCCCCAGCATTTT.

In this sample, this clone turned up a few times. The chain uses TRBV18 and TRBJ2-1, with a weak D call TRBD1 (5 bases). The germline V and J ends were trimmed by 0 bases and 4 bases, with 13 bases remaining between them. CDR3 length equals 16 residues. Germline V gene data show CDR1 as KGHSH and CDR2 as LQKENI. In DNA form, the CDR3 reads TGTGCCAGCTCACCACCTGGTCAGGGCGGTTACAATGAGCAGTTCTTC. Encoded protein: CASSPPGQGGYNEQFF.

This clone occurred a few times. V and J are TRBV28 and TRBJ1-5, with D possibly being TRBD1 (6 bases). The germline CDR1 and CDR2 sequences are MDHEN and SYDVKM. Trimming removed 3 bases from V and 1 base from J, with 19 bases in between. The CDR3 totals 18 residues. DNA for the CDR3: TGTGCCAGCAGTTTGGGCGTGGCGGGAAGGGGGAGCAATCAGCCCCAGCATTTT. Its protein product is CASSLGVAGRGSNQPQHF. Complete variable domain (other parts from reference TRBV28 and TRBJ1-5): DVKVTQSSRYLVKRTGEKVFLECVQDMDHENMFWYRQDPGLGLRLIYFSYDVKMKEKGDIPEGYSVSREKKERFSLILESASTNQTSMYLCASSLGVAGRGSNQPQHFGDGTRLSIL.

In its sample, this clone was seen a few times. This CDR3 is also generated by other DNA sequences in the sample. The genes are TRBV30 and TRBJ2-7; no clear D. The CDR3 has 11 residues. The germline V gene encodes CDR1 GTSNPN and CDR2 SVGIG (reference sequence). Trimming took 1 base from V and 4 from J, leaving 5 bases between them. This CDR3 reads CAWSASYEQYF. CDR3 DNA sequence: TGTGCCTGGAGTGCCAGTTACGAGCAGTACTTC.

This clone was found a few times. The rearrangement uses TRBV18 and TRBJ2-7; D tentatively fits TRBD1 or TRBD2 (5 bases each). The CDR3 spans 16 residues. Trimming shortened V by 3 bases and J by 12 bases, and 27 bases separated the two germline ends. CDR1 and CDR2 (germline): KGHSH, LQKENI. Here the CDR3 reads CASSPTSGTTASGPYF. In DNA, the CDR3 is TGTGCCAGCTCACCCACCTCCGGGACCACCGCCTCGGGTCCGTACTTC.

This clone was found a few times. The rearrangement joins TRBV9 to TRBJ2-2, with 7 bases matching TRBD2. V was pared by 4 bases and J by 0 bases, with 3 bases of the junction left unmatched. Germline V lookup: CDR1 SGDLS, CDR2 YYNGEE. The CDR3 extends over 15 amino acids. The CDR3 spells CASSLTSANTGELFF. The CDR3, as DNA: TGTGCCAGCAGCCTCACTAGCGCGAACACCGGGGAGCTGTTTTTT.

The chain employs TRBV27 and TRBJ1-2; D uncertain. The germline CDR1 and CDR2 sequences are MNHEY and SMNVEV (reference sequence). The length of the CDR3 is 14 residues. Trimming took 4 bases from V and 2 from J, leaving 11 bases between them. CDR3 DNA: TGTGCCAGCAGTTCACACCCGAGAAACTATGGCTACACCTTC. Its protein product is CASSSHPRNYGYTF.

The chain recombines TRBV4-2 with TRBJ2-6; possibly TRBD2 for D (5 bases). The CDR3 has 17 amino acids. CDR1 LGHNA and CDR2 YNFKEQ come from the germline V gene. Deletions cut 0 bases from V and 2 bases from J, with 11 bases between. Written as DNA, the CDR3 is TGTGCCAGCAGCCAAGAGATTATGAGGGCTGGGGCCAACGTCCTGACTTTC. It encodes CASSQEIMRAGANVLTF.

CDR3 loop: CASTPGTSGRETQYF. The CDR3 coding sequence is TGTGCCAGCACCCCCGGGACTAGCGGGAGGGAGACCCAGTACTTC. J is TRBJ2-5 and V is TRBV2, with TRBD2 identical over 15 bases. V was clipped by 7 bases and J by 5 bases; unmatched bases: 5. From germline, CDR1 is SNHLY and CDR2 FYNNEI. This CDR3 comprises 15 residues.

The chain uses TRBV28 and TRBJ1-1; 7 bases line up with TRBD1. The CDR3 runs to 10 residues. The germline V gene encodes CDR1 MDHEN and CDR2 SYDVKM. The ends lost 10 bases at V and 11 bases at J; junction bases unmatched: 7. Written as DNA, the CDR3 is TGTGCCACCCAGGGGGAGGGGGCTTTCTTT. Its protein is CATQGEGAFF.

This chain joins TRBV6-1 and TRBJ2-4; D is uncertain. V shed 4 bases and J shed 0 bases, with 10 bases lying between them. The CDR3 runs 15 residues. Germline V gene data show CDR1 as MNHNS and CDR2 as SASEGT. CDR3 protein: CASSGSEVAKNIQYF. Here the CDR3 DNA reads TGTGCCAGCAGTGGGTCCGAGGTAGCCAAAAACATTCAGTACTTC.

This clone was picked up a small number of times. J is TRBJ2-3 and V is TRBV30; tentatively, D is TRBD1 or TRBD2 (5 bases each). Trimming shortened V by 4 bases and J by 0 bases, and 14 bases separated the two germline ends. The CDR3 covers 15 residues. Per the germline V gene, CDR1 is GTSNPN and CDR2 is SVGIG (reference sequence). CDR3 residues: CAWTSGTSSTDTQYF. DNA of the CDR3: TGTGCCTGGACTTCCGGGACGTCGAGCACAGATACGCAGTATTTT. The variable domain in full, completed from reference TRBV30 and TRBJ2-3, reads SQTIHQWPATLVQPVGSPLSLECTVEGTSNPNLYWYRQAAGRGLQLLFYSVGIGQISSEVPQNLSASRPQDRQFILSSKKLLLSDSGFYLCAWTSGTSSTDTQYFGPGTRLTVL.

The sample holds a few counts of this clone. This chain joins TRBV30 and TRBJ1-1; no clear D gene. Between the trimmed V and J ends, which lost 2 bases and 4 bases, there was a span of 14 bases. Germline V lookup: CDR1 GTSNPN, CDR2 SVGIG (reference sequence). The CDR3 covers 14 residues. CDR3 amino acids: CAWSPRKEVTEAFF. In DNA form, the CDR3 reads TGTGCCTGGAGTCCCCGAAAGGAGGTCACTGAAGCTTTCTTT.

This clone was found a few times. The chain employs TRBV6-1 and TRBJ2-7, with 7 bases lining up with TRBD1. With 6 bases clipped from V and 1 base from J, the junction kept 9 bases outside the gene matches. The length of the CDR3 is 15 residues. Germline CDR1 and CDR2: MNHNS and SASEGT. The CDR3 DNA reads TGTGCCAGCAGAACCGGGACAGCGACGTCCTACGAGCAGTACTTC. This encodes CASRTGTATSYEQYF.

This chain joins TRBV29-1 and TRBJ2-1; TRBD1 matches at 10 bases. This CDR3 has 15 amino acids. The germline V gene has CDR1 SQVTM and CDR2 ANQGSEA. Losses at the gene ends were 5 bases for V and 4 bases for J; bases not matched to a gene: 8. As DNA, the CDR3 is TGCAGCGTTTCTCGCATGGGACAGGGGTACAATGAGCAGTTCTTC. Protein: CSVSRMGQGYNEQFF.

This clone was observed a few times. V and J are TRBV5-1 and TRBJ2-3; no firm D call. The germline CDR1 and CDR2 sequences are SGHRS and YFSETQ. CDR3 length: 12 amino acids. Trimming cost V 5 bases and J 1 base, with 5 bases left between them. The CDR3 sequence: CASRGGTDTQYF. CDR3 sequence (DNA): TGCGCCAGCAGGGGCGGCACAGATACGCAGTATTTT.

This clone was detected a few times. The chain links TRBV30 to TRBJ1-5; D ambiguous. With 2 bases removed from V and 0 bases from J, the gap between germline ends came to 8 bases. This CDR3 region has 14 residues. The V gene's germline CDR1 is GTSNPN and CDR2 SVGIG (reference sequence). CDR3 sequence (DNA): TGTGCCTGGAGTCCGACGGATAGCAATCAGCCCCAGCATTTT. Its protein product is CAWSPTDSNQPQHF.

This clone was observed a few times. The chain links TRBV9 to TRBJ1-4, with TRBD1 as a possible D gene (6 bases). From germline, CDR1 is SGDLS and CDR2 YYNGEE. The CDR3 extends over 21 amino acids. V was trimmed by 0 bases and J by 6 bases, leaving 30 bases between them. The CDR3 loop reads CASSVGPGHRAHARPDEKLFF. The CDR3 region has the DNA TGTGCCAGCAGCGTAGGGCCTGGGCACAGGGCCCACGCCCGCCCTGATGAAAAACTGTTTTTT.

CDR3 DNA sequence: TGTGCCAGCAGCCAAGATCGCGGCAGAATCTACGAGCAGTACTTC. It encodes CASSQDRGRIYEQYF. This chain joins TRBV4-2 and TRBJ2-7; D is uncertain. The CDR3 loop spans 15 amino acids. Germline lookup yields CDR1 LGHNA and CDR2 YNFKEQ. The V end was cut by 0 bases, the J end by 3 bases, with 12 bases between.

V is TRBV6-5 and J is TRBJ2-6; D is possibly TRBD1 (6 bases). V lost 5 bases and J 8 bases, leaving 13 bases between the germline ends. Germline values: CDR1 MNHEY, CDR2 SVGAGI. The CDR3 runs to 14 residues. In nucleotides, the CDR3 is TGTGCCAGCAGTATCCCCGGGACACCCAACGTCCTGACTTTC. Its protein is CASSIPGTPNVLTF.

The CDR3 coding sequence is TGTGCTACGACCTTCGCGGTCCCCACAGATACGCAGTATTTT. Translation: CATTFAVPTDTQYF. V and J are TRBV7-9 and TRBJ2-3; the D is unclear. Germline V gives CDR1 SEHNR, CDR2 FQNEAQ (reference sequence). The CDR3 has 14 amino acids.

This sequence joins TRBV5-4 and TRBJ1-1, with D perhaps matching TRBD1 (5 bases). V shed 4 bases and J shed 1 base, with 8 bases lying between them. The CDR3 length is 13 residues. Germline V lookup: CDR1 SGHNT, CDR2 YYREEE (reference sequence). The CDR3 DNA reads TGTGCCAGCAGCGCAGGGACGAACACTGAAGCTTTCTTT. Translated: CASSAGTNTEAFF.

CDR3 bases: TGTGCCAGCAGCTTCAGACAGGGAAACGGCTACACCTTC. Its translation is CASSFRQGNGYTF. The chain recombines TRBV7-6 with TRBJ1-2, with 7 nucleotides matching TRBD1. Germline CDR1 reads SGHVS; CDR2 reads FNYEAQ. V dropped 3 bases and J dropped 8; count of bases not matched to a gene: 6. This CDR3 region has 13 residues.

CDR3 bases: TGCGCCAGCAGCTTGGCCGTCAGCAACTATGAGCAGTTCTTC. This encodes CASSLAVSNYEQFF. This rearrangement joins TRBV5-1 to TRBJ2-1; D gene ambiguous. CDR1 and CDR2 from the germline V gene are SGHRS and YFSETQ. The V end was cut by 0 bases, the J end by 8 bases, with 12 bases between. This CDR3 region has 14 residues.